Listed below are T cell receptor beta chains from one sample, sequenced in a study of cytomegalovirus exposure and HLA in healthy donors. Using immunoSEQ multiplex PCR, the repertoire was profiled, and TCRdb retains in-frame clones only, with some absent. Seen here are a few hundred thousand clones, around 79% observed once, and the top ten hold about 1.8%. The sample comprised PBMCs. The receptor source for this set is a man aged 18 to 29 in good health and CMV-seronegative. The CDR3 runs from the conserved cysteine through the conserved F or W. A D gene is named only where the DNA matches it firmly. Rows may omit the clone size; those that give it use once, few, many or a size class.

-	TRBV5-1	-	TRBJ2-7	TGCGCCAGCAGCTTTCAAGGAGAGAACGAGCAGTACTTC	CASSFQGENEQYF
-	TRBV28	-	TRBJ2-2	TGTGCCAGCACCTCTTCGGCGGGGGCTCACACCGGGGAGCTGTTTTTT	CASTSSAGAHTGELFF
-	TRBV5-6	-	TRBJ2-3	TGTGCCAGCACCCTACGGGGGACAGGCACAGATACGCAGTATTTT	CASTLRGTGTDTQYF
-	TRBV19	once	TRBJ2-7	TGTGCCAGTAGTATTACCAGGGGGGCCGAGCAGTACTTC	CASSITRGAEQYF
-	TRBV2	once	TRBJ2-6	TGTGCCAGTGGTTCCCTCTCAGGGTCTGGGGCCAACGTCCTGACTTTC	CASGSLSGSGANVLTF
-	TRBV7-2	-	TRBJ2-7	TGTGCCAGCAGCCTCGTAGAGTCCTCCTACGAGCAGTACTTC	CASSLVESSYEQYF
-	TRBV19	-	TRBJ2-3	TGTGCCAGTAGCCGCCCTAGATCCACAGATACGCAGTATTTT	CASSRPRSTDTQYF
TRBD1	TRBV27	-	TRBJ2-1	TGTGCCAGCAGTAGGGACAGGGGGCCGGGTGAGCAGTTCTTC	CASSRDRGPGEQFF
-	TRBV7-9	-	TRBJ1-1	TGTGCCAGCACCCCCCGCAGGGATAATGAAGCTTTCTTT	CASTPRRDNEAFF
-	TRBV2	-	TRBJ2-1	TGTGCCAGCAGTGATGGGCTCGAGACGGCGACCTACAATGAGCAGTTCTTC	CASSDGLETATYNEQFF
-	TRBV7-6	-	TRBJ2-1	TGTGCCAGCAGCTTGAGCGGGCCTGTAGGTGAGCAGTTCTTC	CASSLSGPVGEQFF
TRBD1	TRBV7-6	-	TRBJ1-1	TGTGCCAGCAGCGCCGGGACAGCGAACACTGAAGCTTTCTTT	CASSAGTANTEAFF
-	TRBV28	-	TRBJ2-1	TGTGCCAGCAGGTCGGAGGGAGAGCAGTTCTTC	CASRSEGEQFF
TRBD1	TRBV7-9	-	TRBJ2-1	TGTGCCAGCATCCTGACAGGGCTCTACAATGAGCAGTTCTTC	CASILTGLYNEQFF
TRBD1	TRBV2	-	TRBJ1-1	TGTGCCAGCAGTGACTCGGGCAGGGGGAGTATGAACACTGAAGCTTTCTTT	CASSDSGRGSMNTEAFF
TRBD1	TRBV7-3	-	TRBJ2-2	TGTGCCAGCACCGGGACAGGGGCCGGGGAGCTGTTTTTT	CASTGTGAGELFF
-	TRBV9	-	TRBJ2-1	TGTGCCAGCAGCGTAGAGATAGCCCGGGGGGAGCAGTTCTTC	CASSVEIARGEQFF
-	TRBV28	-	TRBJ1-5	TGTGCCAGCAGTGCCCACCTTGGGGCGGGGAATCAGCCCCAGCATTTT	CASSAHLGAGNQPQHF
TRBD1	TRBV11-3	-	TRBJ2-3	TGTGCCAGCAGCTTAGGAGGATGGGACAGGGGGACAGATACGCAGTATTTT	CASSLGGWDRGTDTQYF
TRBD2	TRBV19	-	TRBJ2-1	TGTGCCAGTAGTATCTCGACTAGCGGGGGGGCATCCTACAATGAGCAGTTCTTC	CASSISTSGGASYNEQFF